This record looks at one TCR beta chain sequence and its context. In the authors' workflow: Amplified reference gene primers provided the basis for estimating nucleated cell counts. Method: immunoSEQ multiplex PCR; TCRdb's copy keeps in-frame clones and lacks some. Clone size and V and J calls were adopted from that table, with D and trimming inferred from the DNA. The sample contains fewer than 150,000 clones, about four fifths of which appear only once. These data originate in a study of blood T cell repertoires in COVID-19. Trimming at V came to 5 bases and at J to 8 bases, leaving 10 bases not matched to a gene. The CDR3 runs 16 residues. Germline loops: CDR1 SGHKS, CDR2 YYEKEE (reference sequence).

This TCR came from a human donor in a cohort sampled during active COVID-19. The chain has TRBV5-5 and TRBJ1-4; 12 bases agree with TRBD1. Sequenced: peripheral blood. The CDR3 loop is CASSTGTGGAREKLFF. CDR3 nucleotides: TGTGCCAGCAGTACCGGGACAGGGGGCGCAAGGGAAAAACTGTTTTTT.